The T cell receptor beta chain described here comes from a study of blood T cell repertoires in COVID-19. Study details: The analysed material was cDNA or gDNA that came from T cells, B-cell-depleted T cells, or PBMCs.

Per germline, CDR1 GTSNPN and CDR2 SVGIG (reference sequence). V was pared by 1 base and J by 9 bases, with 8 bases between. The CDR3 consists of 11 residues. Profiling relied on immunoSEQ multiplex PCR, and the TCRdb table lists in-frame clones only, not all of them. This sample carries around 450,000 clones, about 92% of them seen once, and the ten largest clones take 0.6%. This chain joins TRBV30 and TRBJ2-3; D not resolved. The specimen was PBMCs or T cells enriched from blood (not recorded which). This receptor was identified in a man younger than 35 who had recovered from COVID-19. The CDR3 nucleotides read TGTGCCTGGAGTGCCCCCTCGACGCAGTATTTT. Amino acid sequence: CAWSAPSTQYF.